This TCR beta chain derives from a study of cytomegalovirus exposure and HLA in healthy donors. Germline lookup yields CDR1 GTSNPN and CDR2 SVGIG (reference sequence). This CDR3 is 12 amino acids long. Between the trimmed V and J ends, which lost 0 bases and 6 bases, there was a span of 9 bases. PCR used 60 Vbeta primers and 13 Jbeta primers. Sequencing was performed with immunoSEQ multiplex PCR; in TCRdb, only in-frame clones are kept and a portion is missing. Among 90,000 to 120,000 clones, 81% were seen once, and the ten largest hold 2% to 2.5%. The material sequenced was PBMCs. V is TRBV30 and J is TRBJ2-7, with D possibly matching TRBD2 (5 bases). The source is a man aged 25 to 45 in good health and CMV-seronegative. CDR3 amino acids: CAWSVGSFEQYF. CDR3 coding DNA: TGTGCCTGGAGTGTAGGGAGTTTCGAGCAGTACTTC.